The T cell receptor (beta chain) under discussion was sequenced for a study (dated by TCRdb to about 2016). Regarding the research as a whole: The study investigated the origins of HIV persistence in individuals who naturally controlled HIV infection.

Within its sample, this clonotype is medium-sized (0.01 to 0.1%). This receptor's antigen is unknown. No qualities accompany the bases; no much larger clone lies one base away. Receptor amplification or capture employed 5' RACE. The data were produced on an Illumina HiSeq 2000. TCRdb applied fastp at Q25 and MiXCR to the public reads, then kept only in-frame beta chains. Each CDR3 protein appears once, grouped with its most common genes and DNA. The table for this sample lists a few thousand distinct CDR3 sequences; roughly 6.7% of them were counted only once. The top ten hold about 6% of the sample. Taken from cysteine to phenylalanine, the CDR3 has 12 residues. The read is trimmed to its CDR3 DNA, 36 bases read in frame from base 1. V drops 3 bases and J drops 7 bases, leaving 10 bases in between. From a lookup of the germline V gene (reference sequence), CDR1 and CDR2 are DFQATT and SNEGSKA.

Material: total memory T cells from blood PBMCs. This sample's cell subset or site label indicates: transitional memory CD4+ T cells. Here the chain combines TRBV20-1 and TRBJ2-4; there is no confident call for the D gene. The source is a female donor with HIV. The nucleotide sequence reads TGCAGTGCTAGCGTGGGCCCTAACATTCAGTACTTC. Its amino acids are CSASVGPNIQYF.